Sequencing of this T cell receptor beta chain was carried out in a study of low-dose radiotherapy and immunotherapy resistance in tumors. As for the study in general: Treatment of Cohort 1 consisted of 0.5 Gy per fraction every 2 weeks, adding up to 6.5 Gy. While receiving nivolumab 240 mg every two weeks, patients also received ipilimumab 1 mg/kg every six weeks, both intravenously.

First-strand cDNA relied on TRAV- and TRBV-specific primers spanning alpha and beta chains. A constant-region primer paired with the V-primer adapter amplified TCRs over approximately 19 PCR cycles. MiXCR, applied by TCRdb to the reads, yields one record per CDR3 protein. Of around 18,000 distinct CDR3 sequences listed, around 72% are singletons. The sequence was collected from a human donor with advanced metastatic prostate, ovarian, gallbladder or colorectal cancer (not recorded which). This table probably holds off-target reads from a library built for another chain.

The CDR3 nucleotides read TGTGCCAGCAGCCAAGGAGGGAACGGGGAGCTGTTTTTT. This gives the protein CASSQGGNGELFF. This chain uses TRBV4-2 with TRBJ2-2, with TRBD2 as a possible D gene (5 bases). Trimming left V 1 base short and J 7 bases short, with 7 bases between. Germline assignment: CDR1 LGHNA and CDR2 YNFKEQ. This CDR3 has 13 amino acids.